The rows below give T cell receptor beta chains drawn from one sample of a study of shared clonotypes between healthy human individuals. The protocol was immunoSEQ multiplex PCR, while the TCRdb copy is restricted to in-frame clones and leaves out a portion. The sample shows approximately 650,000 clones, just under 97% of them seen only once. Sequenced material: naive CD8+ T cells sorted from blood. Every receptor here comes from a woman in her 30s in good health. CDR3s include the opening cysteine and the closing phenylalanine or tryptophan. A D gene is named only where the DNA matches it firmly. Clone size is stated in some rows and not others, as once, few, many or a class when expanded.

j_call: TRBJ1-1; v_call: TRBV6-5; clone_size: .; d_call: TRBD1; cdr3_aa: CASSQPGQGLTEAFF; cdr3_nt: TGTGCCAGCAGTCAACCGGGACAGGGTCTGACTGAAGCTTTCTTT
j_call: TRBJ2-7; v_call: TRBV4-2; clone_size: .; d_call: .; cdr3_aa: CASSQVEDVYEQYF; cdr3_nt: TGTGCCAGCAGCCAAGTAGAGGATGTCTACGAGCAGTACTTC
j_call: TRBJ2-1; v_call: TRBV7-2; clone_size: .; d_call: .; cdr3_aa: CASSFSGGTYNEQFF; cdr3_nt: TGTGCCAGCAGCTTTTCCGGAGGAACGTACAATGAGCAGTTCTTC
j_call: TRBJ2-2; v_call: TRBV11-2; clone_size: .; d_call: .; cdr3_aa: CASSAPKTGELFF; cdr3_nt: TGTGCCAGCAGCGCCCCTAAGACCGGGGAGCTGTTTTTT
j_call: TRBJ2-1; v_call: TRBV29-1; clone_size: .; d_call: .; cdr3_aa: CSAEGQKDVVYEQFF; cdr3_nt: TGCAGCGCCGAAGGACAGAAAGACGTTGTGTATGAGCAGTTCTTC
j_call: TRBJ1-4; v_call: TRBV19; clone_size: .; d_call: TRBD1; cdr3_aa: CASSIYPGTGGEKLFF; cdr3_nt: TGTGCCAGTAGTATCTATCCCGGGACAGGGGGAGAAAAACTGTTTTTT
j_call: TRBJ2-6; v_call: TRBV7-6; clone_size: few; d_call: .; cdr3_aa: CASSPRGAGRPPSGANVLTF; cdr3_nt: TGTGCCAGCAGCCCTCGTGGGGCCGGCAGGCCCCCCTCTGGGGCCAACGTCCTGACTTTC
j_call: TRBJ1-1; v_call: TRBV11-2; clone_size: .; d_call: TRBD1; cdr3_aa: CASSLTPLQGANTEAFF; cdr3_nt: TGTGCCAGCAGCTTAACCCCTCTACAGGGGGCAAACACTGAAGCTTTCTTT
j_call: TRBJ2-5; v_call: TRBV5-6; clone_size: .; d_call: TRBD1; cdr3_aa: CASSYGTGGPETQYF; cdr3_nt: TGTGCCAGCAGCTACGGGACAGGGGGCCCAGAGACCCAGTACTTC
j_call: TRBJ2-1; v_call: TRBV5-6; clone_size: .; d_call: .; cdr3_aa: CASSFGGSYNEQFF; cdr3_nt: TGTGCCAGCAGCTTCGGGGGATCCTACAATGAGCAGTTCTTC
j_call: TRBJ2-7; v_call: TRBV27; clone_size: .; d_call: .; cdr3_aa: CASRPGVGVAYEQYF; cdr3_nt: TGTGCCAGCAGGCCGGGTGTGGGGGTGGCCTACGAGCAGTACTTC
j_call: TRBJ2-1; v_call: TRBV6-6; clone_size: .; d_call: .; cdr3_aa: CASTAKGVEQFF; cdr3_nt: TGTGCCAGCACTGCCAAGGGGGTTGAGCAGTTCTTC
j_call: TRBJ2-7; v_call: TRBV29-1; clone_size: .; d_call: TRBD2; cdr3_aa: CSVYPGTSGNYEQYF; cdr3_nt: TGCAGCGTTTATCCCGGGACTAGCGGAAACTACGAGCAGTACTTC
j_call: TRBJ2-1; v_call: TRBV13; clone_size: .; d_call: TRBD1; cdr3_aa: CASSSGTGYNEQFF; cdr3_nt: TGTGCCAGCAGCTCCGGGACAGGGTACAATGAGCAGTTCTTC
j_call: TRBJ1-1; v_call: TRBV4-1; clone_size: .; d_call: TRBD1; cdr3_aa: CASSQAIGQGFYGSNTEAFF; cdr3_nt: TGCGCCAGCAGCCAAGCTATCGGACAGGGGTTCTACGGCTCGAACACTGAAGCTTTCTTT
j_call: TRBJ1-1; v_call: TRBV28; clone_size: .; d_call: TRBD1; cdr3_aa: CASSTGTGIYTEAFF; cdr3_nt: TGTGCCAGCAGTACCGGGACAGGGATATACACTGAAGCTTTCTTT
j_call: TRBJ1-1; v_call: TRBV19; clone_size: .; d_call: .; cdr3_aa: CASTRKGLAEAFF; cdr3_nt: TGTGCCAGTACGCGGAAGGGGTTGGCTGAAGCTTTCTTT
j_call: TRBJ2-7; v_call: TRBV11-3; clone_size: .; d_call: TRBD1; cdr3_aa: CASSLDGTGGGEQYF; cdr3_nt: TGTGCCAGCAGCTTAGATGGGACAGGGGGCGGCGAGCAGTACTTC
j_call: TRBJ2-1; v_call: TRBV29-1; clone_size: .; d_call: .; cdr3_aa: CSVRNYNEQFF; cdr3_nt: TGCAGCGTAAGGAATTACAATGAGCAGTTCTTC
j_call: TRBJ1-1; v_call: TRBV11-2; clone_size: few; d_call: .; cdr3_aa: CASSTTSRIIF; cdr3_nt: TGTGCCAGCAGCACCACCTCAAGAATAATCTTT
j_call: TRBJ2-5; v_call: TRBV28; clone_size: .; d_call: .; cdr3_aa: CASSRRGMGETQYF; cdr3_nt: TGTGCCAGCAGTCGCCGGGGGATGGGAGAGACCCAGTACTTC
j_call: TRBJ1-1; v_call: TRBV6-1; clone_size: .; d_call: .; cdr3_aa: CASRGGMNTEAFF; cdr3_nt: TGTGCCAGCAGAGGGGGAATGAACACTGAAGCTTTCTTT
j_call: TRBJ1-5; v_call: TRBV4-1; clone_size: few; d_call: TRBD1; cdr3_aa: CASSTGTGANQPQHF; cdr3_nt: TGCGCCAGCAGCACTGGGACAGGAGCAAATCAGCCCCAGCATTTT
j_call: TRBJ1-1; v_call: TRBV7-9; clone_size: .; d_call: .; cdr3_aa: CASSQDIGRGEAFF; cdr3_nt: TGTGCCAGCAGCCAGGACATTGGTCGGGGGGAAGCTTTCTTT
j_call: TRBJ2-3; v_call: TRBV11-2; clone_size: .; d_call: .; cdr3_aa: CASSLGGGGSTDTQYF; cdr3_nt: TGTGCCAGCAGCTTAGGTGGAGGGGGAAGCACAGATACGCAGTATTTT
j_call: TRBJ1-2; v_call: TRBV7-8; clone_size: .; d_call: .; cdr3_aa: CASSSPRPRGYGYTF; cdr3_nt: TGTGCCAGCAGTTCTCCCCGGCCACGGGGCTATGGCTACACCTTC
j_call: TRBJ2-2; v_call: TRBV5-1; clone_size: .; d_call: TRBD1; cdr3_aa: CASSLTGDHGELFF; cdr3_nt: TGCGCCAGCAGCTTGACAGGGGATCACGGGGAGCTGTTTTTT
j_call: TRBJ2-2; v_call: TRBV6-5; clone_size: .; d_call: .; cdr3_aa: CASSYTRNTGELFF; cdr3_nt: TGTGCCAGCAGTTACACAAGGAACACCGGGGAGCTGTTTTTT
j_call: TRBJ1-1; v_call: TRBV19; clone_size: .; d_call: TRBD1; cdr3_aa: CASSSPTGDRNTEAFF; cdr3_nt: TGTGCCAGTAGTAGCCCGACAGGGGACAGGAACACTGAAGCTTTCTTT
j_call: TRBJ2-3; v_call: TRBV6-5; clone_size: once; d_call: TRBD1; cdr3_aa: CASKTGAARTDTQYF; cdr3_nt: TGTGCCAGTAAGACAGGGGCCGCGAGGACGGATACGCAGTATTTT
j_call: TRBJ2-6; v_call: TRBV27; clone_size: .; d_call: TRBD2; cdr3_aa: CASSPGGAGANVLTF; cdr3_nt: TGTGCCAGCAGTCCTGGGGGGGCTGGGGCCAACGTCCTGACTTTC
j_call: TRBJ2-3; v_call: TRBV5-4; clone_size: once; d_call: TRBD2; cdr3_aa: CASSLLISGRHTQYF; cdr3_nt: TGTGCCAGCAGCCTTCTTATTAGCGGGAGACATACGCAGTATTTT
j_call: TRBJ1-1; v_call: TRBV19; clone_size: .; d_call: .; cdr3_aa: CASGPALIGMNTEAFF; cdr3_nt: TGTGCCAGTGGACCCGCCTTGATCGGAATGAACACTGAAGCTTTCTTT
j_call: TRBJ1-1; v_call: TRBV28; clone_size: .; d_call: .; cdr3_aa: CASSLEQNTEAFF; cdr3_nt: TGTGCCAGCAGTTTGGAACAGAACACTGAAGCTTTCTTT
j_call: TRBJ2-7; v_call: TRBV30; clone_size: .; d_call: TRBD1; cdr3_aa: CAWSRGQGKNEQYF; cdr3_nt: TGTGCCTGGAGTCGTGGACAGGGAAAAAACGAGCAGTACTTC
j_call: TRBJ2-7; v_call: TRBV28; clone_size: .; d_call: .; cdr3_aa: CATTGRPTYEQYF; cdr3_nt: TGTGCCACGACGGGACGCCCCACCTACGAGCAGTACTTC
j_call: TRBJ2-7; v_call: TRBV6-5; clone_size: .; d_call: TRBD1; cdr3_aa: CASSYSTGERDEQYF; cdr3_nt: TGTGCCAGCAGTTACTCGACAGGGGAACGAGACGAGCAGTACTTC
j_call: TRBJ2-1; v_call: TRBV7-8; clone_size: .; d_call: TRBD2; cdr3_aa: CANSLLLADYNEQFF; cdr3_nt: TGTGCCAACAGCTTACTACTAGCGGATTACAATGAGCAGTTCTTC
j_call: TRBJ2-7; v_call: TRBV5-8; clone_size: .; d_call: TRBD1; cdr3_aa: CASSPGGTGAYEQYF; cdr3_nt: TGTGCCAGCAGCCCTGGGGGCACAGGGGCCTACGAGCAGTACTTC
j_call: TRBJ1-2; v_call: TRBV30; clone_size: .; d_call: .; cdr3_aa: CAWSPGGGYDYTF; cdr3_nt: TGTGCCTGGTCTCCTGGGGGGGGTTATGACTACACCTTC
j_call: TRBJ2-7; v_call: TRBV4-1; clone_size: .; d_call: .; cdr3_aa: CASRPRVGLNYEQYF; cdr3_nt: TGCGCCAGCAGGCCAAGAGTAGGACTCAACTACGAGCAGTACTTC
j_call: TRBJ1-5; v_call: TRBV28; clone_size: .; d_call: .; cdr3_aa: CASKEPGGQPQHF; cdr3_nt: TGTGCCAGCAAAGAACCCGGTGGTCAGCCCCAGCATTTT
j_call: TRBJ2-7; v_call: TRBV27; clone_size: once; d_call: .; cdr3_aa: CASSLPTASYEQYF; cdr3_nt: TGTGCCAGCAGCCTTCCGACAGCGTCCTACGAGCAGTACTTC
j_call: TRBJ2-1; v_call: TRBV30; clone_size: .; d_call: .; cdr3_aa: CAWIGPYNEQFF; cdr3_nt: TGTGCCTGGATCGGACCCTACAATGAGCAGTTCTTC
j_call: TRBJ2-1; v_call: TRBV11-2; clone_size: .; d_call: .; cdr3_aa: CASSLVASAFYNEQFF; cdr3_nt: TGTGCCAGCAGCTTAGTAGCTAGCGCCTTCTACAATGAGCAGTTCTTC
j_call: TRBJ1-4; v_call: TRBV28; clone_size: few; d_call: .; cdr3_aa: CASSGAGDEELFF; cdr3_nt: TGTGCCAGCAGTGGGGCGGGGGATGAAGAACTGTTTTTT
j_call: TRBJ2-1; v_call: TRBV7-3; clone_size: .; d_call: TRBD2; cdr3_aa: CASSLTLSSGRGNEQFF; cdr3_nt: TGTGCCAGCAGCTTAACTCTATCCAGCGGGAGAGGAAATGAGCAGTTCTTC
j_call: TRBJ2-7; v_call: TRBV27; clone_size: .; d_call: TRBD2; cdr3_aa: CASSLIAGGPDEQYF; cdr3_nt: TGTGCCAGCAGTTTGATAGCGGGAGGGCCTGACGAGCAGTACTTC
j_call: TRBJ1-1; v_call: TRBV7-9; clone_size: few; d_call: .; cdr3_aa: CASSPIVGITEAFF; cdr3_nt: TGTGCCAGCAGCCCTATAGTAGGGATCACTGAAGCTTTCTTT
j_call: TRBJ1-1; v_call: TRBV27; clone_size: .; d_call: .; cdr3_aa: CASSQQGFTEAFF; cdr3_nt: TGTGCCAGCAGTCAACAGGGTTTCACTGAAGCTTTCTTT
j_call: TRBJ1-1; v_call: TRBV5-5; clone_size: .; d_call: .; cdr3_aa: CASSLFGVENTEAFF; cdr3_nt: TGTGCCAGCAGCTTGTTCGGGGTAGAGAACACTGAAGCTTTCTTT
j_call: TRBJ1-1; v_call: TRBV7-9; clone_size: .; d_call: TRBD1; cdr3_aa: CASSPQTGALAFF; cdr3_nt: TGTGCCAGCAGCCCTCAAACAGGGGCATTGGCTTTCTTT
j_call: TRBJ2-1; v_call: TRBV2; clone_size: .; d_call: .; cdr3_aa: CASRSLPNEQFF; cdr3_nt: TGTGCCAGCAGAAGTCTACCCAATGAGCAGTTCTTC
j_call: TRBJ2-1; v_call: TRBV4-1; clone_size: .; d_call: TRBD2; cdr3_aa: CASSPGTSGRGGEQFF; cdr3_nt: TGCGCCAGCAGCCCAGGGACTAGCGGGAGGGGGGGTGAGCAGTTCTTC
j_call: TRBJ2-2; v_call: TRBV9; clone_size: .; d_call: .; cdr3_aa: CASTGDTGELFF; cdr3_nt: TGTGCCAGCACTGGGGACACCGGGGAGCTGTTTTTT